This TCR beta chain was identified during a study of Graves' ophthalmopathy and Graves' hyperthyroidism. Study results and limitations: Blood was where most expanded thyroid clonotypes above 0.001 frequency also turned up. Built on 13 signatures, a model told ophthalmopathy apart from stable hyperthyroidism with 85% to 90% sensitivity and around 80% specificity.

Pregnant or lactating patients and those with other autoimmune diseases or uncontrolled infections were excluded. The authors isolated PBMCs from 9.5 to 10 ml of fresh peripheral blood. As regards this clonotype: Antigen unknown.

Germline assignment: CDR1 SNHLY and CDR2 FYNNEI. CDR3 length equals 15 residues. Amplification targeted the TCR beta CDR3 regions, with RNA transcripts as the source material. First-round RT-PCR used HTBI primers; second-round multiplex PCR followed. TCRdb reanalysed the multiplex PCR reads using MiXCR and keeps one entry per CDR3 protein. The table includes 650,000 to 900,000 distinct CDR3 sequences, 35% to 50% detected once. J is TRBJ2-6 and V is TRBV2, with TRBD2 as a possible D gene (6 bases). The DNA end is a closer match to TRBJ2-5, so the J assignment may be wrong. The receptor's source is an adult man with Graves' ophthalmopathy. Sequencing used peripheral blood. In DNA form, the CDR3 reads TGTGCCAGCAGTGGATATGCGGGGACCCAAGAGACCCAGTACTTC. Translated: CASSGYAGTQETQYF.